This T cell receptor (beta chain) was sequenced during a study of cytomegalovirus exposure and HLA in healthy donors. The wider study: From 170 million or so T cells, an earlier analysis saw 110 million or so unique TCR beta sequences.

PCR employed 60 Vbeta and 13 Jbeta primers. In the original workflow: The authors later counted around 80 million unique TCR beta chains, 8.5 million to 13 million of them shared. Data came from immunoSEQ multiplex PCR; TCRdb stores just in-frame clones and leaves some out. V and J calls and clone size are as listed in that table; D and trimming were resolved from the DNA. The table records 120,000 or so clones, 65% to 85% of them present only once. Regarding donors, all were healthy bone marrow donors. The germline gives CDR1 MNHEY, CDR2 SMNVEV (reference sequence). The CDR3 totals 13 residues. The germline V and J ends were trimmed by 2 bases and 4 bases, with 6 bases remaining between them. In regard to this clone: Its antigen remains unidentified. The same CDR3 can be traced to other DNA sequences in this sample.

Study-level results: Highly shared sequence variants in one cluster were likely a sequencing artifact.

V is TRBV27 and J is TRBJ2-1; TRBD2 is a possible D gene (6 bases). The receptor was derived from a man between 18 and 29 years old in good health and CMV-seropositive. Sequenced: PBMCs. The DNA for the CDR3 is TGTGCCAGCAGTTTAGCGGGATACAATGAGCAGTTCTTC. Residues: CASSLAGYNEQFF.